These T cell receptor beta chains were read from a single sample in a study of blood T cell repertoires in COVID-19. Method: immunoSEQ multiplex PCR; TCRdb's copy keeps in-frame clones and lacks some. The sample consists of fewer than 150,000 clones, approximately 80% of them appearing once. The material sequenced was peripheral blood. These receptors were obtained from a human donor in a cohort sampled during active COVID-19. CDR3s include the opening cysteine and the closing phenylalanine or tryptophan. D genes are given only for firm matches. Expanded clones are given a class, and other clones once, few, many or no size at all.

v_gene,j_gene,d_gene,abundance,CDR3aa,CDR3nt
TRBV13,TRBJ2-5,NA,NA,CASSTRRQAQSQETQYF,TGTGCCAGCAGCACCCGCCGTCAGGCGCAAAGCCAAGAGACCCAGTACTTC
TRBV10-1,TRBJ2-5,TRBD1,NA,CASSRQGETQYF,TGCGCCAGCAGTCGACAGGGGGAGACCCAGTACTTC
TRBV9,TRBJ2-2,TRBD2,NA,CASSVGLAGNTGELFF,TGTGCCAGCAGCGTAGGGCTAGCGGGGAACACCGGGGAGCTGTTTTTT
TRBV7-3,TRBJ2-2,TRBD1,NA,CASSRQGTGELFF,TGTGCCAGCAGTCGACAGGGAACCGGGGAGCTGTTTTTT
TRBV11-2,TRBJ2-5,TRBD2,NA,CASSPQPGLVETQYF,TGTGCCAGCAGCCCCCAACCGGGACTAGTAGAGACCCAGTACTTC
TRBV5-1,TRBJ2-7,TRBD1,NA,CASSSDRGFSYEQYF,TGCGCCAGCAGCTCGGACAGGGGGTTCTCCTACGAGCAGTACTTC
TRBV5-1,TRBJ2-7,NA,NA,CASSPRGSGTLGYEQYF,TGCGCCAGCAGCCCAAGGGGGAGTGGAACTTTAGGCTACGAGCAGTACTTC
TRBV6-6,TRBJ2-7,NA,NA,CASSYPPGGYEQYF,TGTGCCAGCAGTTACCCCCCTGGGGGGTACGAGCAGTACTTC
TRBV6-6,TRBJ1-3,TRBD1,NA,CASSLGQGGSGNTIYF,TGTGCCAGCAGCCTGGGACAGGGAGGGTCAGGAAACACCATATATTTT
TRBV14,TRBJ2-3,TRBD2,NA,CASSQDGGLITDTQYF,TGTGCCAGCAGCCAAGATGGGGGACTAATCACAGATACGCAGTATTTT
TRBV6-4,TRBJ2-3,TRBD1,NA,CASSRDRAADTQYF,TGTGCCAGCTCCCGGGACAGGGCCGCAGATACGCAGTATTTT
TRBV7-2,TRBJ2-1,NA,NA,CASSLLIQGNEQFF,TGTGCCAGCAGCTTATTGATTCAGGGAAATGAGCAGTTCTTC
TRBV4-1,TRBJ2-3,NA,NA,CASSRQVTDTQYF,TGCGCCAGCAGCCGTCAGGTCACAGATACGCAGTATTTT
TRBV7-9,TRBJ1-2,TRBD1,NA,CASSSGTEGDYGYTF,TGTGCCAGCAGCTCGGGGACAGAGGGGGACTATGGCTACACCTTC
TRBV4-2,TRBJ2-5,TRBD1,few,CASSRTGEETQYF,TGTGCCAGCAGCCGGACAGGGGAAGAGACCCAGTACTTC
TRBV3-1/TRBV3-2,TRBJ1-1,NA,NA,CASSQVWNTEAFF,TGTGCCAGCAGCCAAGTCTGGAACACTGAAGCTTTCTTT
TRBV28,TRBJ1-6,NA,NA,CASSLAGVSPLHF,TGTGCCAGCAGTTTAGCCGGGGTTTCACCCCTCCACTTT
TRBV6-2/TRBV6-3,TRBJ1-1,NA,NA,CASSYSSSLYAFF,TGTGCCAGCAGTTATAGTTCGAGTTTGTATGCTTTCTTT
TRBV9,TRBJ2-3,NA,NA,CASSVSSEDTQYF,TGTGCCAGCAGCGTATCTAGCGAGGATACGCAGTATTTT
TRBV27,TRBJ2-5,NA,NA,CASSYDRMETQYF,TGTGCCAGCAGTTACGACAGGATGGAGACCCAGTACTTC
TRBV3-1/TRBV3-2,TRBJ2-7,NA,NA,CASSQGFDRGGGEQYF,TGTGCCAGCAGCCAAGGATTCGACAGAGGTGGCGGCGAGCAGTACTTC
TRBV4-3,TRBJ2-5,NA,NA,CASSRLTGPRETQYF,TGCGCCAGCAGCCGACTAACAGGGCCCCGGGAGACCCAGTACTTC
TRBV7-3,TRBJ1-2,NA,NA,CASSLTSLTRANYGYTF,TGTGCCAGCAGCTTAACCTCATTGACTCGGGCTAACTATGGCTACACCTTC
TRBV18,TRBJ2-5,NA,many,CASSPQRETQYF,TGTGCCAGCTCACCCCAACGGGAGACCCAGTACTTC
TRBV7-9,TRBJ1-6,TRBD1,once,CASSNDRGRPLYNSPLHF,TGTGCCAGCAGCAACGACAGGGGGCGCCCCCTTTATAATTCACCCCTCCACTTT
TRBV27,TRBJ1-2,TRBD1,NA,CASSSRQGAISGYTF,TGTGCCAGCAGTTCCCGACAGGGGGCTATAAGTGGCTACACCTTC
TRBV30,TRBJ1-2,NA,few,CALSLGLGYTF,TGTGCCCTGTCACTGGGCTTGGGCTACACCTTC
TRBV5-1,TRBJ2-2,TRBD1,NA,CASSRDRGGTGELFF,TGCGCCAGCAGCCGGGACAGAGGTGGCACCGGGGAGCTGTTTTTT
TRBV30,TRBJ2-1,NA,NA,CASSMGAYEQFF,TGTGCCTCCTCAATGGGGGCCTATGAGCAGTTCTTC
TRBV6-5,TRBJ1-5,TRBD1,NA,CASRDRGFNQPQHF,TGTGCCAGCAGAGACAGGGGATTCAATCAGCCCCAGCATTTT